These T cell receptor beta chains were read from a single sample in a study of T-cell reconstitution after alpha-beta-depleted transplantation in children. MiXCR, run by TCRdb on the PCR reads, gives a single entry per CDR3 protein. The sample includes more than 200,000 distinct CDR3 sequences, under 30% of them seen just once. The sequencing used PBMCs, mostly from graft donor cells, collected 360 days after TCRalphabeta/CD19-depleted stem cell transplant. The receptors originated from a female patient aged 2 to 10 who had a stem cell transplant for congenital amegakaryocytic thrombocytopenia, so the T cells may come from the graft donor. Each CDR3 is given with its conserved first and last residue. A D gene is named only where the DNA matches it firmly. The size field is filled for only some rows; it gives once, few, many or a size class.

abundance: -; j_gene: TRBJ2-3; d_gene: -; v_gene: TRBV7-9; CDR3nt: TGTGCCAGCAGCTTAGTGGCGGACACAGATACGCAGTATTTT; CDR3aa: CASSLVADTDTQYF
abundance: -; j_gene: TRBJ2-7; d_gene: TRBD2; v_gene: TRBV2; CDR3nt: TGTGCCAGCCGGGGGAGGGTCACCGAGCAGTACTTC; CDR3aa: CASRGRVTEQYF
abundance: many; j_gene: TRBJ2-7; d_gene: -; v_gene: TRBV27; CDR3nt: TGTGCCAGCAGTTTCGTAACTAGTAGCCACGAGCAGTACTTC; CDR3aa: CASSFVTSSHEQYF
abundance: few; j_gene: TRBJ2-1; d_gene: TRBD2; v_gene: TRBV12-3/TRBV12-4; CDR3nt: TGTGCCAGCAGTTTAGCCAGACTAGCGGGCAACAATGAGCAGTTCTTC; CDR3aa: CASSLARLAGNNEQFF
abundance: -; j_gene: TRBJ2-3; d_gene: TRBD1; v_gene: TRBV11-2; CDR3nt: TGTGCCAGCAGCTTCGACAGGGGAAGCACAGATACGCAGTATTTT; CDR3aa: CASSFDRGSTDTQYF
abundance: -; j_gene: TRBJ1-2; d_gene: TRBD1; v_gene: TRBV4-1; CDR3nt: TGCGCCAGCAGCCAATCTACGGACAGGGGGCTTGGCTACACCTTC; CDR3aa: CASSQSTDRGLGYTF
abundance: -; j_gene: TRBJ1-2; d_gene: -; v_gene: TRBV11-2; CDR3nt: TGTGCCAGCAGGGGATCGGCTAACTATGGCTACACCTTC; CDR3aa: CASRGSANYGYTF
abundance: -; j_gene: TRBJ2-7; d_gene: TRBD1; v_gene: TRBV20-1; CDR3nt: TGCAGTGCTAGAGAAGGACAGGCCATGGGCGAGCAGTACTTC; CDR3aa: CSAREGQAMGEQYF
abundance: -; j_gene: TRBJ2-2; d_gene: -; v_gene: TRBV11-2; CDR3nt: TGTGCCAGCAGCTCGCCTCGCTTAGGCACCGGGGAGCTGTTTTTT; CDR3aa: CASSSPRLGTGELFF
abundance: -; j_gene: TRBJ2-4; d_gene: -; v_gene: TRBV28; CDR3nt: TGTGCCAGCAGCGACAGTAGGATTCAGTACTTC; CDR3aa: CASSDSRIQYF
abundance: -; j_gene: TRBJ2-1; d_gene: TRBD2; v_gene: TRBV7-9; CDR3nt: TGTGCCAGCAGCTCCGACCCGGGACTAGCGGACATAATGAAGCAGTTCTTC; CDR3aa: CASSSDPGLADIMKQFF
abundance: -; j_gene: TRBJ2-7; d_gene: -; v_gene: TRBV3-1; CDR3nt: TGTGCCAGCAGCCAACGGACTGGGGGGCTGTACCCAGAGCAGTACTTC; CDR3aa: CASSQRTGGLYPEQYF
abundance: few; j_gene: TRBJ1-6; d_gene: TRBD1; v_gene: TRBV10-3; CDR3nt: TGTGCCATCAGTGAGTTTCAGGGGGCGAGTCCTAATTCACCCCTCCACTTT; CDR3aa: CAISEFQGASPNSPLHF
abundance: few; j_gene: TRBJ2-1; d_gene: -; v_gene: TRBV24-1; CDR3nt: TGTGCCACCAGTGATTCTTCCCTGTTAAGCTCCTACAATGAGCAGTTCTTC; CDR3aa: CATSDSSLLSSYNEQFF
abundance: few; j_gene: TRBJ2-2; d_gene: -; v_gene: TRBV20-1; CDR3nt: TGCAGTGCTAGAGTAAGCGGGTCAGAGTTCACCGGGGAGCTGTTTTTT; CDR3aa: CSARVSGSEFTGELFF
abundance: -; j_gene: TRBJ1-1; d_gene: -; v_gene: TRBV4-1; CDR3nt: TGCGCCAGCAGCCAAGATTCTTTCAAGAGTACCACTGAAGCTTTCTTT; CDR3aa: CASSQDSFKSTTEAFF
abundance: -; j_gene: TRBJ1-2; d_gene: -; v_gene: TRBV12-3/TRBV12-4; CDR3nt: TGTGCCAGCAGTTTGGGCACCTTCTATTCGAACACCTTC; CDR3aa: CASSLGTFYSNTF
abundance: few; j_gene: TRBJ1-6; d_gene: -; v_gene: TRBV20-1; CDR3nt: TGCAGTGCTAGAGGAGGGGGAAGTTCACCCCTCCACTTT; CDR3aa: CSARGGGSSPLHF
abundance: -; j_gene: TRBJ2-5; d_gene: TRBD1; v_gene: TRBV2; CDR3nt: TGTGCCAGCGCTACAATCAGGGGGTACCAAGAGACCCAGTACTTC; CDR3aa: CASATIRGYQETQYF
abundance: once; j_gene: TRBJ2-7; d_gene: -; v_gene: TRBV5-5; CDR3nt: TGTGCCAGCAGCTTGGATGTAGGAGGGGCTGGGGAGCAGTACTTC; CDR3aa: CASSLDVGGAGEQYF
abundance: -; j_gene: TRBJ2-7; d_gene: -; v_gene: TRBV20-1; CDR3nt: TGCAGTGCTTCCCCCTTTTATAGGGGGGGGCCGGGCGAGCAGTACTTC; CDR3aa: CSASPFYRGGPGEQYF
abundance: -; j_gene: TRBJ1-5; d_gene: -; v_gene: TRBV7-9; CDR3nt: TGTGCCAGCAGCTTAAATGTCAATCAGCCCCAGCATTTT; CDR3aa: CASSLNVNQPQHF
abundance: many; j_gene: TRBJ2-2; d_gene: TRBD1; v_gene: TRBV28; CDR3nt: TGTGCCAGCAGTCCGTTGGACAGGGACACCGGGGAGCTGTTTTTT; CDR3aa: CASSPLDRDTGELFF
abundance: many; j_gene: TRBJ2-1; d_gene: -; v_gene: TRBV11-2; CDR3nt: TGTGCCAGCACCGAGAGCTCCTACAATGAGCAGTTCTTC; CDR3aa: CASTESSYNEQFF
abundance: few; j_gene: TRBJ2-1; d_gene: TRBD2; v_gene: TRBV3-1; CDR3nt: TGTGCCAGCAGCCAGTGGACTAGCGGGAGTTATAATGAGCAGTTCTTC; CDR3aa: CASSQWTSGSYNEQFF
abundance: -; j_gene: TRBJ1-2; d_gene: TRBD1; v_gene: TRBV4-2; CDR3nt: TGTGCCAGCAGCCAAGATAACCGGACAGGGGACGACTATGGCTACACCTTC; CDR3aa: CASSQDNRTGDDYGYTF
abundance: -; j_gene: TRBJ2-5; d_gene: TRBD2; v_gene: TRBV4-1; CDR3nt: TGCGCCAGCAGCCATGCGACTAGCGCGGGAGAGACCCAGTACTTC; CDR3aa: CASSHATSAGETQYF
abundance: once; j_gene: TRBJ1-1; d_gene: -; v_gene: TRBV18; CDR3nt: TGTGCCAGCTCACCACTAGCGGCAGTGATGAACACTGAAGCTTTCTTT; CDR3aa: CASSPLAAVMNTEAFF
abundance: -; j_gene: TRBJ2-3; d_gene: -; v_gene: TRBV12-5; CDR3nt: TGTGCTAGTGGCCAGGACGCCCCGAGTTCAGATACGCAGTATTTT; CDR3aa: CASGQDAPSSDTQYF
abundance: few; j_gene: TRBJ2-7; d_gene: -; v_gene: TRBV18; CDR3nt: TGTGCCAGCTCGCCCCCGGGACGGAACCTCTACGAGCAGTACTTC; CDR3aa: CASSPPGRNLYEQYF
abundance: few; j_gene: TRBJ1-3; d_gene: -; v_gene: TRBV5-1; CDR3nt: TGCGCCAGCAACAGCGGGGATTCTGGAAACACCATATATTTT; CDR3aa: CASNSGDSGNTIYF
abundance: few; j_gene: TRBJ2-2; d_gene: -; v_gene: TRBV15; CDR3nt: TGTGCCACCAGCAGGGCATTGGGAGTCACCGGGGAGCTGTTTTTT; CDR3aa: CATSRALGVTGELFF
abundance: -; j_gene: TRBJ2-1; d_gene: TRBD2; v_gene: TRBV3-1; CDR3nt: TGTGCCAGCAGCCAAGATATGGTAGGACTAGCGGTGTTCCAGCAGTTCTTC; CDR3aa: CASSQDMVGLAVFQQFF
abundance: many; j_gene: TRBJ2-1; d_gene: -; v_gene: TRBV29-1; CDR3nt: TGCAGCGTTGAATCAACGGGGGCTGATGAGCAGTTCTTC; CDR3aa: CSVESTGADEQFF
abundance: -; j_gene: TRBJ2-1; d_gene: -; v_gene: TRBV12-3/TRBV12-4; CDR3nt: TGTGCCAGCACCCCGAGGGGGAGGCCCTACAATGAGCAGTTCTTC; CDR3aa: CASTPRGRPYNEQFF
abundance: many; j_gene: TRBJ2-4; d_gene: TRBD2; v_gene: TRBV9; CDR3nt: TGTGCCAGCAGCGCCCTCTTAGGGGGGGGGACTAGCGGGTCCCTAGCCAAAAACATTCAGTACTTC; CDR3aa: CASSALLGGGTSGSLAKNIQYF
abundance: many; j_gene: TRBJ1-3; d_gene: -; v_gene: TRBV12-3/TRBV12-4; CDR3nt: TGTGCCAGCAGTTTCGACAGCTCTGGAAACACCATATATTTT; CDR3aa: CASSFDSSGNTIYF
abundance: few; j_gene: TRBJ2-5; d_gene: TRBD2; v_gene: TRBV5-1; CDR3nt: TGCGCCAGCAGCCCAGGGACTACAGAGACCCAGTACTTC; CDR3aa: CASSPGTTETQYF
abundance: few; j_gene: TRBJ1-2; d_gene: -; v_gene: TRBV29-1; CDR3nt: TGCAGCGTTGAACCCCACAGGGAGGGTGGCTACACCTTC; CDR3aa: CSVEPHREGGYTF
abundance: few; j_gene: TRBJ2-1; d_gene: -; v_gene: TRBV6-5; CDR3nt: TGTGCCAGCAGTTACTCGGCAGGGGCCTACAATGAGCAGTTCTTC; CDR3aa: CASSYSAGAYNEQFF
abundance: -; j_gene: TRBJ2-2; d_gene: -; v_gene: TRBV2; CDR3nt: TGTGCCAGCAGTGACCCGGGGACTGGGGAGCTGTTTTTT; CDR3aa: CASSDPGTGELFF
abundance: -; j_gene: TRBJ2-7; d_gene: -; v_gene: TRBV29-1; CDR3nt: TGCAGCGCTGGGACCGACAACTACGAGCAGTACTTC; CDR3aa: CSAGTDNYEQYF
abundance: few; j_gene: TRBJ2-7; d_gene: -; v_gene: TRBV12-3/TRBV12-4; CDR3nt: TGTGCCAGCAGCCGACAGGCCTCCTACGAGCAGTACTTC; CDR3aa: CASSRQASYEQYF
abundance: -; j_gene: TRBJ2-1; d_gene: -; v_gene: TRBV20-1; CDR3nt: TGCAGTGCTAGAGTGGGCACCTACAATGAGCAGTTCTTC; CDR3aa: CSARVGTYNEQFF
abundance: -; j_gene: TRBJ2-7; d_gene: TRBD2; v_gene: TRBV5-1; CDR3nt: TGCGCCAGCAGCAGAGGGACTAGCGGATTCTACGAGCAGTACTTC; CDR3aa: CASSRGTSGFYEQYF
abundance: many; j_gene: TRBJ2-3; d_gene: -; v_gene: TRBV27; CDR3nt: TGTGCCAGCAGGACCACAGATACGCAGTATTTT; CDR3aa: CASRTTDTQYF
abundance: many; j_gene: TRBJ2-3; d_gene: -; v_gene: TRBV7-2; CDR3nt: TGTGCCAGCAGCGGGTCGGGGGATACGCAGTATTTT; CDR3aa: CASSGSGDTQYF
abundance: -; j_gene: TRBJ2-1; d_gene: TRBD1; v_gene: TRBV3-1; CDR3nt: TGTGCCAGCAGCTGGACAGGGGCTGCCTCCTACAATGAGCAGTTCTTC; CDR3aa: CASSWTGAASYNEQFF
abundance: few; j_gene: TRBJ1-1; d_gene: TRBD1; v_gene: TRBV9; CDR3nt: TGTGCCAGCAGCGTAGATCCCGGACAGGGGCACCCGCAAGCTTTCTTT; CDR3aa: CASSVDPGQGHPQAFF
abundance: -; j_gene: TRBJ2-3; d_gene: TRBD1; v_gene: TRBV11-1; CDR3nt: TGTGCCAGCAGCTTTCTCCCGGGACAGGAGCCTAGCACAGATACGCAGTATTTT; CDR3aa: CASSFLPGQEPSTDTQYF
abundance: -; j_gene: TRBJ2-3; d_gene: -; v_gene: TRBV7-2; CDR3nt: TGTGCCAGCACCCAGGGACTCGGCACAGATACGCAGTATTTT; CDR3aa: CASTQGLGTDTQYF
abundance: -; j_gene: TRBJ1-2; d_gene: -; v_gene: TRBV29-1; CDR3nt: TGCAGCGTCGAACGGACAGCCTTCTATGGCTACACCTTC; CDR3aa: CSVERTAFYGYTF